This is a list of T cell receptor beta chains from one sample in a study of beta chain features in type 1 diabetes. Some clones are missing from TCRdb's copy, which holds only in-frame ones; the method was immunoSEQ multiplex PCR. The sample yields around 340,000 clones, around 8% seen once. The sequencing input was central memory CD4+ T cells from blood. Receptor source: a woman between 18 and 30 years old in good health. Each CDR3 is given with its conserved first and last residue. Each record gives: J gene, CDR3 length, clone size, D gene, V gene, CDR3 DNA, CDR3 protein. The D gene is left open where the match is weak. The size field is filled for only some rows; it gives once, few, many or a size class.

TRBJ1-4	15	-	-	TRBV2	TGTGCCAGCAGTGAAGAAGGTCTCGGATCCGAAAAACTGTTTTTT	CASSEEGLGSEKLFF
TRBJ1-2	13	-	-	TRBV28	TGTGCCAGCAGTTTTGGAGGAGGCTATGGCTATACCTTC	CASSFGGGYGYTF
TRBJ1-4	16	few	-	TRBV7-8	TGTGCCAGCAGCTTAGGGTGGGGGACAACTAATGAAAAACTGTTTTTT	CASSLGWGTTNEKLFF
TRBJ2-1	16	-	-	TRBV7-9	TGTGCCAGCAGCTTAAGTAGCGGTTCGGGGAACAATGAGCAGTTCTTC	CASSLSSGSGNNEQFF
TRBJ2-1	19	-	TRBD2	TRBV28	TGTGCCAGCAGCGGCCTAGCGGGAGGCCGAATAAGGGCCTACAATGAGCAGTTCTTC	CASSGLAGGRIRAYNEQFF
TRBJ2-7	14	-	TRBD1	TRBV5-1	TGCGCCAGCAGCTTTCAGGGACAGGGCGGCGAGCAGTACTTC	CASSFQGQGGEQYF
TRBJ1-5	15	few	-	TRBV5-6	TGTGCCAGCAGCTTGCAGGCCCGTAGCAATCAGCCCCAGCATTTT	CASSLQARSNQPQHF
TRBJ2-4	14	few	-	TRBV6-5	TGTGCCACACGGGACGCCGGGCCCAAAAACATTCAGTACTTC	CATRDAGPKNIQYF
TRBJ2-5	14	few	-	TRBV5-1	TGCGCCAGCAGCTTCGGAGGGGCAGGGGAGACCCAGTACTTC	CASSFGGAGETQYF
TRBJ2-3	14	-	-	TRBV11-1	TGTGCCAGCAGCTTCATTTTGAGGACAGATACGCAGTATTTT	CASSFILRTDTQYF
TRBJ2-7	17	-	TRBD1	TRBV7-2	TGTGCCAGCAGCCAAGCCGGAGGACAGGCTAGCTCCTACGAGCAGTACTTC	CASSQAGGQASSYEQYF
TRBJ1-4	13	few	TRBD1	TRBV5-1	TGCGCCAGCAGCTTGGAAGTAGGGGGCATGTTGGTTTTT	CASSLEVGGMLVF
TRBJ1-1	14	-	-	TRBV7-2	TGTGCCAGCAGGCCGGGGAGCATGAACACTGAAGCTTTCTTT	CASRPGSMNTEAFF
TRBJ2-1	18	-	TRBD2	TRBV4-1	TGCGCCAGCAGCCCTAAATTGGGACTAGCGGGAAGGGGCAATGAGCAGTTCTTC	CASSPKLGLAGRGNEQFF
TRBJ1-1	14	-	TRBD1	TRBV28	TGTGCCAGCAGTCCTTGGGACAGGAACACTGAAGCTTTCTTT	CASSPWDRNTEAFF
TRBJ2-5	14	many	-	TRBV15	TGTGCCACCAGCAGAGCCAAGTCGGCGGAGACCCAGTACTTC	CATSRAKSAETQYF
TRBJ1-1	12	many	-	TRBV10-3	TGTGCCATCAGGGGGACAATCACTGAAGCTTTCTTT	CAIRGTITEAFF
TRBJ2-3	17	few	-	TRBV25-1	TGTGCCAGCAGTGCCTTGGGATCGCGGAACAGCACAGATACGCAGTATTTT	CASSALGSRNSTDTQYF
TRBJ2-1	16	-	-	TRBV6-5	TGTGCCAGCAGTTACGAAGGAACAGGGTACGCCAATGAGCAGTTCTTC	CASSYEGTGYANEQFF
TRBJ2-1	17	-	TRBD2	TRBV28	TGTGCCAGCAGTTCCCAAAAAAGGACTAGTAACTACAATGAGCAGTTCTTC	CASSSQKRTSNYNEQFF
TRBJ2-3	15	many	-	TRBV7-2	TGTGCCAGCAGCCCAGTAGGCGGGGCGGTAGATACGCAGTATTTT	CASSPVGGAVDTQYF
TRBJ2-1	15	-	TRBD2	TRBV2	TGTGCCAGCAGGATGGGACTAGCGGTGTACAATGAGCAGTTCTTC	CASRMGLAVYNEQFF
TRBJ2-7	14	few	TRBD2	TRBV10-3	TGTGCCATCAGTGTCAGACTAGCGGGAGGCGAGCAGTACTTC	CAISVRLAGGEQYF
TRBJ2-5	17	-	TRBD2	TRBV28	TGTGCCGCGAGGGGTCCCTATGGTGCGGGAGGTGGAGAGACCCAGTACTTC	CAARGPYGAGGGETQYF
TRBJ2-1	17	-	TRBD2	TRBV18	TGTGCCAGCTCACCGAGGACTAGCGGGAGCTTGTACAATGAGCAGTTCTTC	CASSPRTSGSLYNEQFF
TRBJ2-7	11	-	-	TRBV20-1	TGCAGTGCTGGGACATATTACGAGCAGTACTTC	CSAGTYYEQYF
TRBJ2-6	15	many	-	TRBV2	TGTGCCAGCAGCGGTCTACTATCTGGGGCCAACGTCCTGACTTTC	CASSGLLSGANVLTF
TRBJ2-5	14	few	-	TRBV4-3	TGCGCCAGCAGCCAAGATCCGAGGGGAGCAGTTCAGTACTTC	CASSQDPRGAVQYF
TRBJ2-1	15	-	TRBD2	TRBV2	TGTGCCAGCAGACCGGGACTAAAATCCTACAATGAGCAGTTCTTC	CASRPGLKSYNEQFF
TRBJ1-1	12	-	-	TRBV29-1	TGCAGCGTGATTACAGGGCGCACTGAAGCTTTCTTT	CSVITGRTEAFF
TRBJ2-3	17	many	TRBD1	TRBV10-1	TGCGCCAGCAGTGAGCATGAACAGGGGTTGAGCACAGATACGCAGTATTTT	CASSEHEQGLSTDTQYF
TRBJ2-3	11	few	-	TRBV20-1	TGCAGTGCGGGGCGCACAGATACGCAGTATTTT	CSAGRTDTQYF
TRBJ2-6	17	-	-	TRBV18	TGTGCCAGCTCAGAATCAGCCTCGAACTCTGGGGCCAACGTCCTGACTTTC	CASSESASNSGANVLTF
TRBJ1-2	14	few	-	TRBV2	TGTGCCAGCAGTGAGATGGCAACTAACTATGGCTACACCTTC	CASSEMATNYGYTF
TRBJ2-7	11	-	-	TRBV28	TGTGCCAGCAGCCAGACAGGTCGGCAGTACTTC	CASSQTGRQYF
TRBJ2-5	15	few	TRBD1	TRBV5-1	TGCGCCAGCAGCTTGATGGGACAGCCCCAAGAGACCCAGTACTTC	CASSLMGQPQETQYF
TRBJ1-2	15	few	-	TRBV4-2	TGTGCCAGCAGCCAAGAAAAGGGACTAACCTATGGCTACACCTTC	CASSQEKGLTYGYTF
TRBJ2-7	18	few	TRBD1	TRBV27	TGTGCCAGCCGACCCACCGGGACAGGGGCTACTAGCCGCTACGAGCAGTACTTC	CASRPTGTGATSRYEQYF
TRBJ2-3	12	-	-	TRBV29-1	TGCAGCGTTGAAGCGGCTGGAGATACGCAGTATTTT	CSVEAAGDTQYF
TRBJ2-5	18	-	TRBD2	TRBV9	TGTGCCAGCAGCCTGAACCCTCGGGGTAGCGGGCACCGAGAGACCCAGTACTTC	CASSLNPRGSGHRETQYF
TRBJ1-5	17	-	-	TRBV21-1	TGTGCCAGCAGCAAAGGTTATGCAGGGATAGCGCCTCAGCCCCAGCATTTT	CASSKGYAGIAPQPQHF
TRBJ1-2	14	few	-	TRBV10-2	TGCGCCAGCAGTTCGCCTTGGAGCTTATATGGCTACACCTTC	CASSSPWSLYGYTF
TRBJ2-3	14	-	-	TRBV6-5	TGTGCCAGCAGTTATTCGACCATCACAGATACGCAGTATTTT	CASSYSTITDTQYF
TRBJ2-7	16	-	TRBD2	TRBV5-4	TGTGCCAGCAGCTTGAGAACTAGCGGGAGGGTCGACGAGCAGTACTTC	CASSLRTSGRVDEQYF
TRBJ2-2	16	many	-	TRBV5-5	TGTGCCAGCAGCTTGATAGCAGATGCGAACACCGGGGAGCTGTTTTTT	CASSLIADANTGELFF
TRBJ2-5	12	few	-	TRBV2	TGTGCCAGCAGCGAACGGGGACAGACCCAGTACTTC	CASSERGQTQYF
TRBJ1-2	14	-	-	TRBV4-3	TGCGCCAGCAGCCATGACTGGGCAGCCTATGGCTACACCTTC	CASSHDWAAYGYTF
TRBJ2-7	18	few	TRBD2	TRBV7-8	TGTGCCAGCAGCTTAGTGCCGGGACTAGCGGGAGGGCTGTACGAGCAGTACTTC	CASSLVPGLAGGLYEQYF
TRBJ2-4	14	-	-	TRBV18	TGTGCCAGCTCACCTAAGGTAGCCAAAAACATTCAGTACTTC	CASSPKVAKNIQYF
TRBJ1-4	14	few	-	TRBV28	TGTGCCAGCAGTCCTCCCCCACCCGGGGAAAAACTGTTTTTT	CASSPPPPGEKLFF
TRBJ2-3	16	-	TRBD2	TRBV7-2	TGTGCCAGCAGCTTCTTCCGAGCGGGAGGGTCAGATACGCAGTATTTT	CASSFFRAGGSDTQYF
TRBJ2-3	17	-	-	TRBV4-2	TGTGCCAGCAGCCAAAGGCCGAGACCCATGGGGACAGATACGCAGTATTTT	CASSQRPRPMGTDTQYF